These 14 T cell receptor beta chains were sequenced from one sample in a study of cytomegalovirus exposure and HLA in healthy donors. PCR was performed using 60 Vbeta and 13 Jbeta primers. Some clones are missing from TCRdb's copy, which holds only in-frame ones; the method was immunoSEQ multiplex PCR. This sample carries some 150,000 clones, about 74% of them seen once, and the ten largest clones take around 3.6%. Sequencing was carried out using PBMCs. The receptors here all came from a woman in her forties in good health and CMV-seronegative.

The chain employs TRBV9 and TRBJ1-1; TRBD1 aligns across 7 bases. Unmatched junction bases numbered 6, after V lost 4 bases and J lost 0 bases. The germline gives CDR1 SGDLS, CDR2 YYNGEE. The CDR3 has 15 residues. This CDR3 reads CASSPWTGLNTEAFF. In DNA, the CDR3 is TGTGCCAGCAGCCCGTGGACAGGATTGAACACTGAAGCTTTCTTT.

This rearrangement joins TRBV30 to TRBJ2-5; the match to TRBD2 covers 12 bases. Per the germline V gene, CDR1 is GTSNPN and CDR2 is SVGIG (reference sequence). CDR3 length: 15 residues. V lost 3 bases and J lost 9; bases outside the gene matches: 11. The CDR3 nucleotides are TGTGCCTGGAGGGACTTCACTAGCGGGGGGAAGTCCCAGTACTTC. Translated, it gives CAWRDFTSGGKSQYF.

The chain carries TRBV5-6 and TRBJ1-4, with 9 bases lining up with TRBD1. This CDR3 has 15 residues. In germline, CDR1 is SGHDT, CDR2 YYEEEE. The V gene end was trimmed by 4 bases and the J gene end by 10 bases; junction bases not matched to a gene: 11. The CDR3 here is CASSRMTGGGGKLFF. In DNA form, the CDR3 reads TGTGCCAGCAGCCGAATGACAGGGGGAGGGGGAAAACTGTTTTTT.

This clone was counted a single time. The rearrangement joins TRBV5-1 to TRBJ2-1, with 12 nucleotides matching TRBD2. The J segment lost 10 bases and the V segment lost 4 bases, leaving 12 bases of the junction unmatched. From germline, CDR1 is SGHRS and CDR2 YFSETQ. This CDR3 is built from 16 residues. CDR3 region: CASSLELAGGSGEQFF. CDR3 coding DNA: TGCGCCAGCAGCCTGGAGCTAGCGGGAGGGTCAGGGGAGCAGTTCTTC.

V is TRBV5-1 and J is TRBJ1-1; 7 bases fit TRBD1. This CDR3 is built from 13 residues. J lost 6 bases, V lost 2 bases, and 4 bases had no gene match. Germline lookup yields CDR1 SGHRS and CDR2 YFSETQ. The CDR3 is CASSFPDRAEAFF. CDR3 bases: TGCGCCAGCAGCTTCCCAGACAGGGCTGAAGCTTTCTTT. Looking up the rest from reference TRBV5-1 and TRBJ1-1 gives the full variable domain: KAGVTQTPRYLIKTRGQQVTLSCSPISGHRSVSWYQQTPGQGLQFLFEYFSETQRNKGNFPGRFSGRQFSNSRSEMNVSTLELGDSALYLCASSFPDRAEAFFGQGTRLTVV.

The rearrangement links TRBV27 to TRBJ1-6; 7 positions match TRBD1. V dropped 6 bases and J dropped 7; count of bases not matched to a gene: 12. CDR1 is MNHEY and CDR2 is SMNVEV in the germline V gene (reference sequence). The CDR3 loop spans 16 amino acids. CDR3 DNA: TGTGCCAGCAGCCGACTGGACAGGATGGGGAATTCACCCCTCCACTTT. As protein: CASSRLDRMGNSPLHF.

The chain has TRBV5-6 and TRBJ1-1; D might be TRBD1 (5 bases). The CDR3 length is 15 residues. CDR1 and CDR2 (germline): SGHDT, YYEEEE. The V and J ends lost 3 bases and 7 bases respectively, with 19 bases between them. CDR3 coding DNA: TGTGCCAGCAGCTCCTCACCCGGGGGGACGGGTGAAGCTTTCTTT. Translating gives CASSSSPGGTGEAFF.

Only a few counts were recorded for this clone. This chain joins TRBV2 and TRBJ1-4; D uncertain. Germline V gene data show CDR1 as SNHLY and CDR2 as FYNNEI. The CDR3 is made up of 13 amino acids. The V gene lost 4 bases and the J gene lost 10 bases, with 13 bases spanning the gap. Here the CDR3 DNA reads TGTGCCAGCAGTGGGACGCCGGCGGGAAAACTGTTTTTT. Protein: CASSGTPAGKLFF. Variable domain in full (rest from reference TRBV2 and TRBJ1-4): EPEVTQTPSHQVTQMGQEVILRCVPISNHLYFYWYRQILGQKVEFLVSFYNNEISEKSEIFDDQFSVERPDGSNFTLKIRSTKLEDSAMYFCASSGTPAGKLFFGSGTQLSVL.

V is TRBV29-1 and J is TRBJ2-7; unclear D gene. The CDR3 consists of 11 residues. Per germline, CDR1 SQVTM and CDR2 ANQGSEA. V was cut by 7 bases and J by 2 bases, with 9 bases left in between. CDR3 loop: CSGAVAYEQYF. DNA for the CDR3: TGCAGCGGGGCAGTCGCCTACGAGCAGTACTTC.

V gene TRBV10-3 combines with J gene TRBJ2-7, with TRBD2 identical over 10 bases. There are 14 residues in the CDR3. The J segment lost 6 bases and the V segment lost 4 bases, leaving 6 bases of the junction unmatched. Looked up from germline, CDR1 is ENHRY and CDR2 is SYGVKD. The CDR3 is CAISGIAGGGEQYF. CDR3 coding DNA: TGTGCCATCAGTGGTATAGCGGGGGGAGGCGAGCAGTACTTC.

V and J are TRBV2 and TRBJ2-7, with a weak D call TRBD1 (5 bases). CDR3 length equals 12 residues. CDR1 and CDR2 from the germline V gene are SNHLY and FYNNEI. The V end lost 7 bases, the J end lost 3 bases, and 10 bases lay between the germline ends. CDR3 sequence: CASMVGDYEQYF. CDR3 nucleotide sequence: TGTGCCAGCATGGTAGGGGACTACGAGCAGTACTTC.

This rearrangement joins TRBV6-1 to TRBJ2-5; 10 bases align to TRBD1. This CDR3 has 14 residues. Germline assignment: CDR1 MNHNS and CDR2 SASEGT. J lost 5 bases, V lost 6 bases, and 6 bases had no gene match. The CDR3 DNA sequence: TGTGCCAGCAGCCTGACAGGGGGCGGCGAGACCCAGTACTTC. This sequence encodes CASSLTGGGETQYF.

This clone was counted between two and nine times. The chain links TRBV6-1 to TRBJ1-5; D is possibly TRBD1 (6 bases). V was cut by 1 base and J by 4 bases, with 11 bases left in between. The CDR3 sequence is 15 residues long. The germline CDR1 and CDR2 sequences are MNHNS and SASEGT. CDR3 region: CASSEEGGGNQPQHF. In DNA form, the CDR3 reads TGTGCCAGCAGTGAAGAGGGGGGGGGTAATCAGCCCCAGCATTTT.

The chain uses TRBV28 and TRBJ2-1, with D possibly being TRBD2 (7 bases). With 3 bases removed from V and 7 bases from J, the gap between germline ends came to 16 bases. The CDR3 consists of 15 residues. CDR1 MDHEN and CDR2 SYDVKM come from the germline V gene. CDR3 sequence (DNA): TGTGCCAGCAGTTTCGCGGGGGCGTCTCCTAATGAGCAGTTCTTC. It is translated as CASSFAGASPNEQFF.